The clone carrying this TCR beta chain has a single count. What it recognizes is unknown. Germline CDR1 LGHNA, CDR2 YSLEER. With 4 bases removed from V and 1 base from J, the gap between germline ends came to 19 bases. The CDR3 extends over 17 amino acids. The sample originates from a study of cytomegalovirus exposure and HLA in healthy donors. It was with 60 Vbeta and 13 Jbeta primers that the PCR ran. TCRdb's copy holds only in-frame clones and misses some; the assay was immunoSEQ multiplex PCR. The table includes about 130,000 clones, about 74% detected once. Whole-study results and caveats: Researchers reported that three CMV-associated chains were confirmed in vitro as CMV antigen-specific.

This sequence joins TRBV4-3 and TRBJ1-2; D is uncertain. The TCR originated in a young man in good health and CMV-seropositive. Sequencing was carried out using PBMCs. In DNA form, the CDR3 reads TGCGCCAGCAGCCCCCACACGGGTCAGCAACTTAACTATGGCTACACCTTC. Amino acids: CASSPHTGQQLNYGYTF.